A selection of T cell receptor beta chains follows, all from one sample in a study of cytomegalovirus exposure and HLA in healthy donors. Method: immunoSEQ multiplex PCR; TCRdb's copy keeps in-frame clones and lacks some. The sample contains 93,000 or so clones, 66% of which appear only once. The sequencing input was PBMCs. All receptors derive from a woman aged 45-65 years in good health and CMV-seronegative. Both conserved end residues are trimmed from each CDR3.

>TRBV19|11
ASRGTPSYEQY
>TRBV7-8|11
ASSVDRAEKLF
>TRBV12-5|14
ASGPGGPGTTDTQY
>TRBV19|11
ATRGRWDQPQH
>TRBV11-3|14
ASSLIAGLNTGELF
>TRBV28|13
ASSSQDRGWTEAF
>TRBV5-4|13
ASSTSTGANEKLF
>TRBV2|10
ASLAGTEGYT
>TRBV2|13
ASSAGQGNNSPLH
>TRBV5-4|14
ASSRYLGLAEETQY
>TRBV5-1|14
ASSLPLQGGMDEQY
>TRBV5-4|11
ASSPLGTGEAF
>TRBV18|14
ASSPGQPETNYGYT
>TRBV6-5|13
ASSFRDRGIYEQY
>TRBV5-1|12
ASSPGTVNTEAF
>TRBV2|12
ASSRTGSTDTQY
>TRBV27|12
ASSLGAAAYEQY
>TRBV19|13
ASSIWGVRTDTQY
>TRBV5-1|14
ASSFGGQPVQETQY
>TRBV5-6|13
ASSLISGGTDTQY
>TRBV27|13
ASSVTSGDYNEQF
>TRBV7-3|14
ASSLGGLAKTNEQF
>TRBV28|15
ASSFGGLAGTTDTQY
>TRBV5-1|10
ASSEGNTEAF
>TRBV5-1|14
ASTPSPLTNTGELF
>TRBV5-1|11
ASSFGMETEAF
>TRBV7-9|12
ASSPSGSTDTQY